The 24 T cell receptor beta chains below were found in one sample sequenced in a study of neoadjuvant anti-PD-1 for oral cavity cancer. Indicated time point: after neoadjuvant nivolumab, at surgical resection. Only in-frame clones appear in the TCRdb table, and some are missing; sequencing was by immunoSEQ multiplex PCR. This table has 65,000 to 70,000 clones, about nine tenths appearing once. Sequencing was performed on PBMCs, taken after nivolumab (anti-PD-1) treatment. Receptors originate from a person between 40 and 80 years old with oral cavity squamous cell carcinoma.

This clone was seen once. This chain connects TRBV6-1 to TRBJ1-1; D call uncertain. V lost 1 base, J lost 7 bases, and 16 bases lay in between. This CDR3 is built from 15 residues. The germline CDR1 and CDR2 sequences are MNHNS and SASEGT. The CDR3 reads CASSEGWVDRGEAFF. Here the CDR3 DNA reads TGTGCCAGCAGTGAAGGATGGGTAGATCGGGGTGAAGCTTTCTTT.

V and J are TRBV27 and TRBJ1-3; D unresolved. Germline V lookup: CDR1 MNHEY, CDR2 SMNVEV (reference sequence). Trimming took 1 base from V and 0 from J, leaving 4 bases between them. The CDR3 is 14 residues long. The DNA for the CDR3 is TGTGCCAGCAGTTTATATAGCTCTGGAAACACCATATATTTT. This sequence encodes CASSLYSSGNTIYF.

The chain uses TRBV7-8 and TRBJ2-1; D not certain. CDR1 is SGHVS, CDR2 FQNEAQ, per germline. Trimming took 2 bases from V and 3 from J, leaving 8 bases between them. The CDR3 is 14 residues long. The DNA of the CDR3 is TGTGCCAGCAGCTTACAACAGCGCTACAATGAGCAGTTCTTC. It encodes CASSLQQRYNEQFF. The variable domain in full, completed from reference TRBV7-8 and TRBJ2-1, reads GAGVSQSPRYKVAKRGQDVALRCDPISGHVSLFWYQQALGQGPEFLTYFQNEAQLDKSGLPSDRFFAERPEGSVSTLKIQRTQQEDSAVYLCASSLQQRYNEQFFGPGTRLTVL.

This clone occurred a few times. The V call is TRBV29-1, the J call TRBJ1-2; D gene uncertain. V was trimmed by 4 bases and J by 10 bases, leaving 13 bases between them. Germline V gene data show CDR1 as SQVTM and CDR2 as ANQGSEA. CDR3 size: 11 residues. This chain's CDR3 is CSVVLFMDYTF. CDR3 nucleotides: TGCAGCGTTGTCCTTTTTATGGACTACACCTTC.

V gene TRBV9 combines with J gene TRBJ2-1; 8 nucleotides match TRBD2. Germline V lookup: CDR1 SGDLS, CDR2 YYNGEE. This CDR3 is 17 amino acids long. The V and J ends lost 3 bases and 0 bases, in that order; junction bases with no gene match: 8. The CDR3 DNA reads TGTGCCAGCAGCGCGACTCCTAGCGGGCGCTCCTACAATGAGCAGTTCTTC. Encoded protein: CASSATPSGRSYNEQFF.

This chain connects TRBV19 to TRBJ1-2, with a possible D match to TRBD1 (6 bases). There are 13 residues in the CDR3. Germline lookup yields CDR1 LNHDA and CDR2 SQIVND (reference sequence). Between the trimmed V and J ends, which lost 5 bases and 6 bases, there was a span of 13 bases. Written as DNA, the CDR3 is TGTGCCAGTAGTCCAGGACAGTTAAATGGCTACACCTTC. Its protein product is CASSPGQLNGYTF. The whole variable domain, remainder taken from reference TRBV19 and TRBJ1-2, is DGGITQSPKYLFRKEGQNVTLSCEQNLNHDAMYWYRQDPGQGLRLIYYSQIVNDFQKGDIAEGYSVSREKKESFPLTVTSAQKNPTAFYLCASSPGQLNGYTFGSGTRLTVV.

V is TRBV27 and J is TRBJ2-2, with 9 nucleotides matching TRBD1. J lost 0 bases, V lost 5 bases, and 4 bases had no gene match. The CDR3 is made up of 16 amino acids. Looked up from germline, CDR1 is MNHEY and CDR2 is SMNVEV (reference sequence). CDR3 coding DNA: TGTGCCAGCAGTGGCAGGACAGGGGCGAACACCGGGGAGCTGTTTTTT. Translation gives CASSGRTGANTGELFF.

The CDR3 reads CASSPFWGTRSNEQFF. The CDR3 region has the DNA TGTGCCAGCAGCCCTTTCTGGGGGACTAGAAGCAATGAGCAGTTCTTC. V usage is TRBV5-4 and J usage is TRBJ2-1; 8 bases are a match to TRBD2. The CDR3 has 16 residues. After removal of 4 bases from V and 6 bases from J, the junction contained 12 bases not matched to a gene. Germline CDR1 and CDR2: SGHNT and YYREEE (reference sequence).

This clone was recorded once. This chain joins TRBV29-1 and TRBJ2-5, with 7 positions matching TRBD1. Germline V gene lookup returns CDR1 SQVTM and CDR2 ANQGSEA. Trimming cost V 6 bases and J 4 bases; bases outside gene matches: 8. The length of the CDR3 is 13 residues. The CDR3 loop is CSVHRTGGETQYF. The CDR3 DNA reads as TGCAGCGTCCATAGGACAGGAGGAGAGACCCAGTACTTC.

The V gene is TRBV5-6, the J gene TRBJ2-3; no reliable D call. Trimming pared 0 bases from V and 0 bases from J, leaving 5 bases between. Germline V gene data show CDR1 as SGHDT and CDR2 as YYEEEE. The CDR3 consists of 14 residues. CDR3 sequence reads: CASSLGRSTDTQYF. CDR3 nucleotides: TGTGCCAGCAGCTTGGGCAGAAGCACAGATACGCAGTATTTT.

This clone was counted between two and nine times. The rearrangement uses TRBV23-1 and TRBJ1-5, with D hard to call. TRBV23-1 is designated an ORF whose function remains uncertain. The CDR3 consists of 16 residues. The V and J ends lost 0 bases and 3 bases respectively, with 12 bases between them. The CDR3 protein is CASSQSERANNQPQHF. The DNA of the CDR3 is TGCGCCAGCAGTCAATCGGAAAGGGCTAACAATCAGCCCCAGCATTTT.

The chain is built from TRBV5-5 and TRBJ2-7; 9 nucleotides match TRBD1. CDR1 is SGHKS and CDR2 is YYEKEE in the germline V gene (reference sequence). V was clipped by 4 bases and J by 5 bases; unmatched bases: 10. The CDR3 has 15 residues. CDR3: CASSRPGQGFDEQYF. DNA of the CDR3: TGTGCCAGCAGCAGACCGGGACAGGGATTCGACGAGCAGTACTTC.

The CDR3 protein is CASSLGGTSGIDTQYF. In DNA form, the CDR3 reads TGCGCCAGCAGCTTGGGGGGGACTAGCGGGATAGATACGCAGTATTTT. This chain links TRBV5-1 with TRBJ2-3; 13 bases are shared with TRBD2. CDR3 size: 16 residues. V was pared by 0 bases and J by 5 bases, with 3 bases of the junction left unmatched. Germline lookup yields CDR1 SGHRS and CDR2 YFSETQ.

This chain links TRBV4-2 with TRBJ2-5, with unresolved D. The CDR3 sequence is 15 residues long. V was shortened by 0 bases and J by 1 base, with 9 bases between the two germline ends. Germline assignment: CDR1 LGHNA and CDR2 YNFKEQ. Here the CDR3 reads CASSQEVVFQETQYF. CDR3 in DNA: TGTGCCAGCAGCCAAGAGGTTGTCTTCCAAGAGACCCAGTACTTC.

The chain has TRBV5-1 and TRBJ2-5; 9 nucleotides match TRBD1. Trimming at V came to 4 bases and at J to 4 bases, leaving 11 bases not matched to a gene. The CDR3 is 16 amino acids. Germline assignment: CDR1 SGHRS and CDR2 YFSETQ. The DNA for the CDR3 is TGCGCCAGCAGCATCCTAACCGGGACAGGGTTAGAGACCCAGTACTTC. Translated, it gives CASSILTGTGLETQYF.

The chain has TRBV18 and TRBJ2-2; D may be TRBD1 or TRBD2 (7 bases each). Germline V CDR1 and CDR2: KGHSH, LQKENI. The CDR3 has 16 residues. With 1 base removed from V and 5 bases from J, the gap between germline ends came to 14 bases. The CDR3 sequence: CASSPQRQGGTGELFF. CDR3 DNA sequence: TGTGCCAGCTCACCACAACGCCAGGGGGGGACCGGGGAGCTGTTTTTT.

J is TRBJ2-7 and V is TRBV6-5; D unclear. The CDR3 loop spans 15 amino acids. Germline loops: CDR1 MNHEY, CDR2 SVGAGI. Trimming stripped 6 bases from V and 0 bases from J, with 15 bases between. The CDR3 nucleotides read TGTGCCAGCAGCAGAAGGAGCGAAGACTCCTACGAGCAGTACTTC. It specifies CASSRRSEDSYEQYF.

The CDR3 sequence: CASSLALNEKLFF. The CDR3 bases are TGTGCCAGCAGCTTAGCCCTAAATGAAAAACTGTTTTTT. The chain employs TRBV13 and TRBJ1-4; D remains ambiguous. Germline CDR1 reads PRHDT; CDR2 reads FYEKMQ (reference sequence). V was clipped by 1 base and J by 5 bases, with 5 bases between them. The CDR3 runs to 13 residues.

This clone was found a few times. The CDR3 coding sequence is TGTGCCAGCTCACCGGGGGGCCTGGGCAATCAGCCCCAGCATTTT. It codes for CASSPGGLGNQPQHF. The chain carries TRBV18 and TRBJ1-5; the D gene is possibly TRBD1 (6 bases). The germline CDR1 and CDR2 sequences are KGHSH and LQKENI. CDR3 length: 15 residues. Trimming took 3 bases from V and 2 from J, leaving 11 bases between them.

This sequence joins TRBV5-4 and TRBJ2-5, with D perhaps matching TRBD1 (5 bases). This CDR3 region has 14 residues. Germline loops: CDR1 SGHNT, CDR2 YYREEE (reference sequence). Trimming shortened V by 5 bases and J by 5 bases, and 16 bases separated the two germline ends. CDR3 loop: CASSNRQLGETQYF. CDR3 nucleotides: TGTGCCAGCAGTAATCGACAGTTGGGGGAGACCCAGTACTTC.

This chain uses TRBV30 with TRBJ1-5; TRBD1 might be the D (6 bases). This CDR3 is built from 13 residues. Germline CDR1 is GTSNPN and CDR2 is SVGIG (reference sequence). V dropped 0 bases and J dropped 7 bases, with 10 bases sitting between them. In DNA form, the CDR3 reads TGTGCCTGGAGTGTAGGGGGAAAGCAGCCCCAGCATTTT. Protein product: CAWSVGGKQPQHF.

The chain recombines TRBV2 with TRBJ1-4; maybe TRBD1 (5 bases). The germline V gene encodes CDR1 SNHLY and CDR2 FYNNEI. Trimming pared 4 bases from V and 4 bases from J, leaving 10 bases between. This CDR3 is built from 14 residues. The CDR3 protein is CASSAQGVNEKLFF. CDR3 DNA sequence: TGTGCCAGCAGTGCTCAGGGAGTTAATGAAAAACTGTTTTTT.

The gene calls are TRBV7-9 and TRBJ2-4, with D tentatively TRBD1 (6 bases). Trimming stripped 1 base from V and 1 base from J, with 11 bases between. This CDR3 is 16 amino acids long. Per the germline V gene, CDR1 is SEHNR and CDR2 is FQNEAQ (reference sequence). In DNA, the CDR3 is TGTGCCAGCAGCTTAGTTTCCAGGGGTGCCAAAAACATTCAGTACTTC. Amino acids: CASSLVSRGAKNIQYF.

The chain recombines TRBV5-1 with TRBJ1-1, with D uncertain. The germline gives CDR1 SGHRS, CDR2 YFSETQ. The CDR3 length is 16 residues. Trimming removed 3 bases at V and 2 bases at J, with 17 bases between. This CDR3 is CASSSGDGSGNTEAFF. The CDR3, as DNA: TGCGCCAGCAGCTCCGGAGACGGCTCTGGTAACACTGAAGCTTTCTTT. Using reference TRBV5-1 and TRBJ1-1 for the parts outside the CDR3, the full variable domain is KAGVTQTPRYLIKTRGQQVTLSCSPISGHRSVSWYQQTPGQGLQFLFEYFSETQRNKGNFPGRFSGRQFSNSRSEMNVSTLELGDSALYLCASSSGDGSGNTEAFFGQGTRLTVV.